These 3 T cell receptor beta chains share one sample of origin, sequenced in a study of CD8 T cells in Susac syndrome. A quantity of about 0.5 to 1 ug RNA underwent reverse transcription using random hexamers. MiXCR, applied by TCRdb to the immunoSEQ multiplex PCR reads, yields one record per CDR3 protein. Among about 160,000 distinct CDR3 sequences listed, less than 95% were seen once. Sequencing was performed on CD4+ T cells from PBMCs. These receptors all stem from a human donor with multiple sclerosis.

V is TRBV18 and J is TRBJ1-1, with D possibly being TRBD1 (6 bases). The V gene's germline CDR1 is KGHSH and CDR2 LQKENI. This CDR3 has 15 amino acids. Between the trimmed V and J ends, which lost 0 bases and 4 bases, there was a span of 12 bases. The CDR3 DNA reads TGTGCCAGCTCACCACCTGGCAGGGGCGGCACTGAAGCTTTCTTT. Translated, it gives CASSPPGRGGTEAFF.

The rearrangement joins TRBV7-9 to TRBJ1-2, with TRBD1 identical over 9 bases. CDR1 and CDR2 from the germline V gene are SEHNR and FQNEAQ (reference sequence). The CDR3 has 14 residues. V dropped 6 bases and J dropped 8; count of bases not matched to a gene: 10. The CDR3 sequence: CASRTWTGAMGYTF. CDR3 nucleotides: TGTGCCAGCAGAACATGGACAGGGGCTATGGGCTACACCTTC.

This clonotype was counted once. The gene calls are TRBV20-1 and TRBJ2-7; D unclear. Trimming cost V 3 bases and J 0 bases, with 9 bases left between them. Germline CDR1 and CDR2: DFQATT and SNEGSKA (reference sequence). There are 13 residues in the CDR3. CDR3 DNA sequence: TGCAGTGCTAGGACATACGTCTCCTACGAGCAGTACTTC. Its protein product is CSARTYVSYEQYF.